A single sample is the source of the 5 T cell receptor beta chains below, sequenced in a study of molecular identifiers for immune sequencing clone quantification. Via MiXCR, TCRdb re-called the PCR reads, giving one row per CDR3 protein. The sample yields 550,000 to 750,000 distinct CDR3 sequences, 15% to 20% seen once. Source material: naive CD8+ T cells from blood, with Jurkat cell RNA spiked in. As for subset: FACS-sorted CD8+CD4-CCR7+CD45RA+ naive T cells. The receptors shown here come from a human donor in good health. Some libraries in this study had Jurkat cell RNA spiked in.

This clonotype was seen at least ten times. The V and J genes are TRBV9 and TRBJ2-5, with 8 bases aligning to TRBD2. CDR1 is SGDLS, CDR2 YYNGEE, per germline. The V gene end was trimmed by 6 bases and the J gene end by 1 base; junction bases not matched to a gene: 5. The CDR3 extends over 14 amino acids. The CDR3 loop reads CASTRTSGQETQYF. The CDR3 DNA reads TGTGCCAGCACCCGAACTAGCGGCCAAGAGACCCAGTACTTC.

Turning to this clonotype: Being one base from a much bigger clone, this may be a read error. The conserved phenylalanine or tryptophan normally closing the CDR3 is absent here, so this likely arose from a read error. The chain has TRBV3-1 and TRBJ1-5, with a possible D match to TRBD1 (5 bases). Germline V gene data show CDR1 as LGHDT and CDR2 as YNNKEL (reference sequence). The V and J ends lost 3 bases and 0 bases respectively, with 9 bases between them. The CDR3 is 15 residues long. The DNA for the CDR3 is TGTGCCAGCAGCCATGGGACCTATAGCAATCAGCCCCAGCATCTT. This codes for CASSHGTYSNQPQHL.

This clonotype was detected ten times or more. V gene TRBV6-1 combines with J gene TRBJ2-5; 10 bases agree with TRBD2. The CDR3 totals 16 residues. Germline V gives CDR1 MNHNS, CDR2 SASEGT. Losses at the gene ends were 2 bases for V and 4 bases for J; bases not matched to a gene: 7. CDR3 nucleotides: TGTGCCAGCAGTGAAACCCTAGCGGGGGTTGGAGAGACCCAGTACTTC. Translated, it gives CASSETLAGVGETQYF.

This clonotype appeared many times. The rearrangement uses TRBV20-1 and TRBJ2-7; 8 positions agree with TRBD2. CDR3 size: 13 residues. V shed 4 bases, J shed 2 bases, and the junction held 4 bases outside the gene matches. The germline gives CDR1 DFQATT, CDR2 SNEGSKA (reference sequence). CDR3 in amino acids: CSAKTSETYEQYF. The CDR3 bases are TGCAGTGCTAAGACTAGCGAGACCTACGAGCAGTACTTC.

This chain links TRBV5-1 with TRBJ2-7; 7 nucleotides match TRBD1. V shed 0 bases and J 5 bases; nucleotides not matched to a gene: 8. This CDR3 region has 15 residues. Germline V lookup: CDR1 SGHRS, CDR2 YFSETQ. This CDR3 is CASSLGQGVPDEQYF. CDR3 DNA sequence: TGCGCCAGCAGCTTGGGGCAGGGGGTACCCGACGAGCAGTACTTC.